This TCR beta chain was identified during a study of T cells of healthy individuals (dated by TCRdb to the late 2010s). Comments on this clonotype: Its recognized antigen is unknown. The input lacks base qualities; no much larger clone sits a single base away.

V has 4 bases trimmed and J has 4 bases trimmed; junction bases matching no gene number 9. CDR1 and CDR2, looked up from the germline V gene, are LGHNA and YNFKEQ. From the cysteine through the phenylalanine, the CDR3 covers 15 amino acids. This entry keeps only the CDR3 DNA: 45 bases, framed from base 1. Library preparation was by 5' RACE. Sequencing instrument: Illumina MiSeq. TCRdb reprocessing: public reads trimmed at Q25 with fastp, clones called with MiXCR, in-frame beta chains kept. Each entry merges the rows of one CDR3 protein and shows their most common DNA and genes. The table for this sample lists over 95,000 distinct CDR3 sequences; 17% of them were counted only once. Clones ranked in the top ten supply under 7.5% of the sample.

The receptor was isolated from a human donor in good health. This chain joins TRBV4-2 to TRBJ2-7, with 8 central nucleotides matching TRBD1. In nucleotide form, the sequence is TGTGCCAGCAGCCGTGACGGACAGGGATTGTACGAGCAGTACTTC. This codes for CASSRDGQGLYEQYF.